Below, 13 T cell receptor beta chains from the same sample are listed, as sequenced in a study of tumor and adjacent non-tumor tissue in lung cancer. TCRbeta libraries were built with three rounds of nested PCR, modified from ARM-PCR. TCRdb recomputed calls from the multiplex PCR reads with MiXCR, one row per CDR3 protein. Among just over 200,000 distinct CDR3 sequences, 71% were seen once, and the ten largest hold almost 25%. No cell sorting was done before RNA was extracted from the tissue. The sequencing input was lung tumor tissue. The source is a man between 60 and 70 years old with non-small cell lung cancer.

A word on this clonotype: Because it lacks the conserved phenylalanine or tryptophan at the end, this CDR3 is likely a read error. This chain connects TRBV11-3 to TRBJ2-1, with D perhaps matching TRBD2 (5 bases). The CDR3 extends over 12 amino acids. Germline V CDR1 and CDR2: SGHNT, YENEEA. This CDR3 reads CASCLRGNEQFS. CDR3 nucleotides: TGTGCCAGCTGCTTACGGGGCAATGAGCAGTTCTCC.

Of note for this clonotype: This could be a read error, since a much larger clone is one nucleotide away. The chain employs TRBV12-3 or TRBV12-4 and TRBJ1-5; 11 bases align to TRBD1. The CDR3 extends over 15 amino acids. The CDR3 reads CATSFGQGASKPQHF. The CDR3 bases are TGTGCCACCAGTTTCGGACAGGGGGCCTCAAAGCCCCAGCATTTT.

Notes on this clonotype: Its ends do not fully match the called genes, so a read error is possible. The chain recombines TRBV14 with TRBJ2-7; 8 bases are a match to TRBD1. The CDR3 covers 16 residues. The V gene's germline CDR1 is SGHDN and CDR2 FVKESK. CDR3 in amino acids: CASSRERTGSWDEQYF. CDR3 nucleotide sequence: TGCGCCAGCAGCCGGGAAAGGACAGGGTCTTGGGACGAGCAGTACTTC.

V is TRBV11-2 and J is TRBJ2-3; 10 bases are a match to TRBD2. This CDR3 region has 15 residues. V dropped 10 bases and J dropped 6; count of bases not matched to a gene: 13. Germline V gene data show CDR1 as SGHAT and CDR2 as FQNNGV. The CDR3 is CANILGAGGPDTQYF. The CDR3 DNA follows: TGTGCCAACATCTTAGGAGCGGGGGGGCCCGATACGCAGTATTTT.

In this sample, this clonotype turned up a few times. This may be a read error: a much more frequent sequence differs by one nucleotide. This chain uses TRBV11-3 with TRBJ1-3; possible D gene TRBD1, 5 bases. Per the germline V gene, CDR1 is SGHNT and CDR2 is YENEEA. The CDR3 is 14 residues long. Trimming left V 7 bases short and J 1 base short, with 11 bases between. The CDR3 sequence: CASNLGGSGNTIYF. The CDR3 DNA follows: TGTGCCAGCAACCTTGGGGGTTCTGGAAACACCATATATTTT.

The chain carries TRBV7-8 and TRBJ2-6; D ambiguous. Germline CDR1 SGHVS, CDR2 FQNEAQ. Between the trimmed V and J ends, which lost 5 bases and 0 bases, there was a span of 8 bases. The CDR3 totals 15 residues. Here the CDR3 DNA reads TGTGCCAGCAGCCGAATTACCTCTGGGGCCAACGTCCTGACTTTC. It translates to CASSRITSGANVLTF.

The V gene is TRBV4-1, the J gene TRBJ2-5, with unresolved D. CDR1 MGHRA and CDR2 YSYEKL come from the germline V gene. This CDR3 has 14 residues. Between the trimmed V and J ends, which lost 4 bases and 5 bases, there was a span of 14 bases. In nucleotides, the CDR3 is TGCGCCAGCAGCCGCCAACATGCGTCGGAGACCCAGTACTTC. Its translation: CASSRQHASETQYF.

Comment on this clonotype: It is likely a read error, because the conserved phenylalanine at the end of the CDR3 is missing. This sequence joins TRBV6-1 and TRBJ2-4; D gene unclear. The germline V gene encodes CDR1 MNHNS and CDR2 SASEGT. Trimming removed 6 bases from V and 3 bases from J, with 15 bases in between. The CDR3 is 15 residues long. The chain's CDR3 is CASSGLIGGKNIQYL. CDR3 DNA: TGTGCCAGCAGCGGTTTGATTGGCGGCAAAAACATTCAGTACCTC.

V and J are TRBV7-9 and TRBJ2-4, with TRBD2 as a possible D gene (6 bases). Germline V lookup: CDR1 SEHNR, CDR2 FQNEAQ (reference sequence). This CDR3 spans 17 amino acids. V was shortened by 1 base and J by 4 bases, with 17 bases between the two germline ends. CDR3 region: CASSLGAGGDLKNIQYF. CDR3 bases: TGTGCCAGCAGCTTAGGGGCTGGCGGGGACCTGAAAAACATTCAGTACTTC.

Comment on this clonotype: The junction departs from germline at one end; a sequencing error may be responsible. As DNA, the CDR3 is TGTGCCAGCAGTCCAACAGGGAGACCCTACGAGCAGCACTTC. Amino acid sequence: CASSPTGRPYEQHF. The chain is built from TRBV12-3 or TRBV12-4 and TRBJ2-7; D possibly corresponds to TRBD1 (6 bases). CDR3 length equals 14 residues.

A note on this clonotype: This CDR3 fails to terminate in the conserved phenylalanine or tryptophan, so it likely reflects a read error. The chain has TRBV11-1 and TRBJ2-1, with 7 bases identical to TRBD2. Germline CDR1 reads SGHAT; CDR2 reads FQDESV (reference sequence). The CDR3 totals 14 residues. CDR3 nucleotides: TGTGCAAGCAGCCACGCCCGGGAGGTCCTTGAGCAGTTCATC. This codes for CASSHAREVLEQFI.

In the case of this clonotype: A much larger clone lies a single base off, so this may be a read error. The chain couples TRBV20-1 to TRBJ2-1; 13 nucleotides align to TRBD2. CDR1 and CDR2 from the germline V gene are DFQATT and SNEGSKA (reference sequence). The CDR3 consists of 16 residues. Trimming removed 4 bases from V and 7 bases from J; junction bases left unmatched: 10. The CDR3 bases are TGCAGTGCTATCGGACTAGCGGGGGCCGCGAGGAATGAGCAGTTCTTC. Encoded protein: CSAIGLAGAARNEQFF.

This clonotype was observed once. A junction boundary mismatches the germline segment, possibly from a read error. The CDR3 region is CATSSPGHPYTDTQYF. CDR3 nucleotides: TGTGCCACCAGCTCCCCGGGGCATCCGTACACAGATACGCAGTATTTT. The chain combines TRBV5-6 with TRBJ2-3; perhaps D is TRBD1 or TRBD2 (5 bases each). This CDR3 is built from 16 residues. Looked up from germline, CDR1 is SGHDT and CDR2 is YYEEEE.